Detailed here is one T cell receptor (beta chain). These data belong to a study of T cell responses to AZD1222 COVID-19 vaccine. The assay was immunoSEQ multiplex PCR, and TCRdb's table has in-frame clones only and misses some. The sample includes 110,000 to 150,000 clones, 92% of them seen just once. CDR1 and CDR2 from the germline V gene are LGHNA and YSLEER. V was clipped by 0 bases and J by 7 bases, with 16 bases between them. The CDR3 extends over 15 amino acids. This TCR was sampled from an adult in good health. The genes are TRBV4-3 and TRBJ2-7; tentatively, D is TRBD2 (5 bases). Sequenced here: peripheral blood, sampled on day 0 of AZD1222 vaccination. The CDR3 DNA follows: TGCGCCAGCAGCCAAGAGGTCAGCGGCTACTTAGAGCAGTACTTC. Amino acids: CASSQEVSGYLEQYF.